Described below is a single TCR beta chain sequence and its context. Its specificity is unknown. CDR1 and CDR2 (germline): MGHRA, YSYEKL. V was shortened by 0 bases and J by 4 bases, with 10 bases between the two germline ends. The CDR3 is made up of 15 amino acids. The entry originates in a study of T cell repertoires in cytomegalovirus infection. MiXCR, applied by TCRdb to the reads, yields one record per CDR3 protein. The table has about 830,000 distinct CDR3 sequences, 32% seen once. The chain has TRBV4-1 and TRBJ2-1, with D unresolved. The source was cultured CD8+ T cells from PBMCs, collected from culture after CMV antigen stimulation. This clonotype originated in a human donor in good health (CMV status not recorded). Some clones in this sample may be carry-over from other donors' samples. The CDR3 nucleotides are TGCGCCAGCAGCCAAGATTTGGTAGATTACAATGAGCAGTTCTTC. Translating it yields CASSQDLVDYNEQFF.